Shown below are 22 T cell receptor beta chains from a single sample sequenced in a study of shared clonotypes between healthy human individuals. The assay was immunoSEQ multiplex PCR, and TCRdb's table has in-frame clones only and misses some. The sample holds about 700,000 clones, about 74% seen once. The specimen sequenced was memory CD4+ T cells sorted from blood. Subset indicated: CD45RA-negative fraction. Receptors originate from a woman aged 30 to 39 in good health.

About this clone itself: Other DNA sequences of this sample code for an identical CDR3. The rearrangement uses TRBV11-2 and TRBJ2-1, with 8 positions matching TRBD2. CDR1 is SGHAT, CDR2 FQNNGV, per germline. CDR3 length: 17 amino acids. Trimming took 0 bases from V and 4 from J; bases not matched to a gene: 8. DNA for the CDR3: TGTGCCAGCAGCTTAGACTGGGGGACGGGAGGGTACAATGAGCAGTTCTTC. Its protein is CASSLDWGTGGYNEQFF.

This clone appeared a single time. CDR3 amino acids: CASSLASGWGGGNTIYF. The CDR3 nucleotides are TGTGCCAGCAGCTTGGCCTCTGGATGGGGAGGTGGAAACACCATATATTTT. The V gene is TRBV5-5, the J gene TRBJ1-3; no clear D. The CDR3 totals 17 residues. Trimming took 0 bases from V and 3 from J, leaving 16 bases between them. CDR1 and CDR2 (germline): SGHKS, YYEKEE (reference sequence). Variable domain in full (rest from reference TRBV5-5 and TRBJ1-3): DAGVTQSPTHLIKTRGQQVTLRCSPISGHKSVSWYQQVLGQGPQFIFQYYEKEERGRGNFPDRFSARQFPNYSSELNVNALLLGDSALYLCASSLASGWGGGNTIYFGEGSWLTVV.

The chain carries TRBV5-1 and TRBJ2-1, with TRBD2 matching over 10 bases. This CDR3 spans 16 amino acids. The V gene's germline CDR1 is SGHRS and CDR2 YFSETQ. V shed 0 bases and J 1 base; nucleotides not matched to a gene: 1. DNA of the CDR3: TGCGCCAGCAGCTTGGCGACTAGCGGGTCCTACAATGAGCAGTTCTTC. Residues: CASSLATSGSYNEQFF.

The V call is TRBV19, the J call TRBJ2-3; D is perhaps TRBD1 or TRBD2 (5 bases each). The CDR3 spans 15 residues. The V end lost 7 bases, the J end lost 2 bases, and 16 bases lay between the germline ends. Germline V CDR1 and CDR2: LNHDA, SQIVND (reference sequence). This chain's CDR3 is CASTLRDGPTDTQYF. CDR3 nucleotide sequence: TGTGCCAGTACCCTACGGGACGGACCCACAGATACGCAGTATTTT.

The chain combines TRBV6-1 with TRBJ1-1, with a possible D match to TRBD1 (6 bases). This CDR3 is 13 amino acids long. V lost 8 bases and J 3 bases, leaving 13 bases between the germline ends. Germline V gene data show CDR1 as MNHNS and CDR2 as SASEGT. The CDR3 DNA sequence: TGTGCCAGCCGGGGGCGGTGGGACACTGAAGCTTTCTTT. It specifies CASRGRWDTEAFF.

The gene calls are TRBV19 and TRBJ1-2; TRBD1 matches at 9 bases. Germline CDR1 is LNHDA and CDR2 is SQIVND (reference sequence). The CDR3 spans 11 residues. V shed 8 bases and J 8 bases; nucleotides not matched to a gene: 3. CDR3 in amino acids: CASRTGGGYTF. CDR3 DNA: TGTGCCAGTCGCACAGGGGGCGGCTACACCTTC.

The J gene is TRBJ1-2, the V gene TRBV9; D uncertain. Germline CDR1 reads SGDLS; CDR2 reads YYNGEE. The CDR3 runs to 12 residues. V was shortened by 0 bases and J by 14 bases, with 14 bases between the two germline ends. CDR3 bases: TGTGCCAGCAGCGTAGTCGGCACCTCGGAAACCTTC. Translation gives CASSVVGTSETF.

This rearrangement joins TRBV10-1 to TRBJ2-6, with D possibly matching TRBD2 (5 bases). Germline V gene lookup returns CDR1 WNHNN and CDR2 SYGVQD (reference sequence). V lost 6 bases to trimming and J lost 6 bases, with 12 bases between them. CDR3 length: 14 residues. The CDR3 protein is CASSPSRVANVLTF. For the CDR3, the DNA is TGCGCCAGCAGCCCCTCGAGGGTGGCCAACGTCCTGACTTTC.

There are a few counts of this clone. The chain couples TRBV11-2 to TRBJ2-7; D not resolved. This CDR3 region has 15 residues. Trimming removed 5 bases from V and 2 bases from J, with 16 bases in between. Germline values: CDR1 SGHAT, CDR2 FQNNGV. The CDR3 loop is CASSPILSSPYEQYF. The CDR3 DNA follows: TGTGCCAGCAGCCCTATTCTTTCGAGCCCCTACGAGCAGTACTTC.

The gene calls are TRBV7-2 and TRBJ2-1; a possible D gene is TRBD2 (6 bases). Trimming took 1 base from V and 5 from J, leaving 12 bases between them. This CDR3 spans 15 amino acids. The germline V gene encodes CDR1 SGHTA and CDR2 FQGNSA. CDR3 DNA sequence: TGTGCCAGCAGCTTAGTGAGCCTAGCGAACAATGAGCAGTTCTTC. Its protein product is CASSLVSLANNEQFF.

The V call is TRBV11-2, the J call TRBJ2-7; unclear D gene. Between the trimmed V and J ends, which lost 5 bases and 2 bases, there was a span of 13 bases. This CDR3 has 14 amino acids. The germline V gene encodes CDR1 SGHAT and CDR2 FQNNGV. The CDR3 reads CASSPVGLTYEQYF. DNA of the CDR3: TGTGCCAGCAGCCCAGTGGGCCTGACCTACGAGCAGTACTTC.

The chain carries TRBV9 and TRBJ1-2; 10 nucleotides line up with TRBD1. The CDR3 is 21 residues long. Germline CDR1 reads SGDLS; CDR2 reads YYNGEE. J lost 4 bases, V lost 3 bases, and 24 bases had no gene match. CDR3 protein: CASSDRRPGTGDGFGVYGYTF. The CDR3 DNA sequence: TGTGCCAGCAGCGATCGACGACCCGGGACAGGGGATGGCTTTGGGGTCTATGGCTACACCTTC.

The V call is TRBV5-1, the J call TRBJ2-7; no reliable D call. The CDR3 spans 15 residues. The germline gives CDR1 SGHRS, CDR2 YFSETQ. Deletions cut 1 base from V and 2 bases from J, with 13 bases between. In DNA, the CDR3 is TGCGCCAGCAGCTTGTCACTTACCGAGGCCTACGAGCAGTACTTC. Protein: CASSLSLTEAYEQYF.

As to this clone: Within the sample, other DNA sequences also encode this same CDR3. V and J are TRBV5-4 and TRBJ2-7; TRBD1 might be the D (6 bases). V lost 4 bases, J lost 1 base, and 9 bases lay in between. The CDR3 runs to 13 residues. CDR1 is SGHNT, CDR2 YYREEE, per germline (reference sequence). DNA of the CDR3: TGTGCCAGCAGCCTACAGGGATCCTACGAGCAGTACTTC. It encodes CASSLQGSYEQYF. The whole variable domain, filled in from reference TRBV5-4 and TRBJ2-7, reads ETGVTQSPTHLIKTRGQQVTLRCSSQSGHNTVSWYQQALGQGPQFIFQYYREEENGRGNFPPRFSGLQFPNYSSELNVNALELDDSALYLCASSLQGSYEQYFGPGTRLTVT.

V usage is TRBV30 and J usage is TRBJ2-1; 10 nucleotides match TRBD2. This CDR3 comprises 13 residues. J lost 6 bases, V lost 6 bases, and 5 bases had no gene match. Germline values: CDR1 GTSNPN, CDR2 SVGIG (reference sequence). The CDR3 bases are TGTGCCTGTGGCTCTAGCGGGAGCAATGAGCAGTTCTTC. This encodes CACGSSGSNEQFF.

To note about this clone: The sample contains more than one DNA sequence encoding this CDR3. V usage is TRBV5-1 and J usage is TRBJ2-5, with D unresolved. Germline V gene data show CDR1 as SGHRS and CDR2 as YFSETQ. V was pared by 0 bases and J by 2 bases, with 5 bases between. The length of the CDR3 is 13 residues. The CDR3 nucleotides read TGCGCCAGCAGCTTGGCCAGACAAGAGACCCAGTACTTC. As protein: CASSLARQETQYF.

Only a few counts were recorded for this clone. This same CDR3 is encoded by further DNA sequences in the sample. The chain has TRBV7-6 and TRBJ2-7; 12 bases fit TRBD2. J lost 4 bases, V lost 5 bases, and 3 bases had no gene match. The CDR3 extends over 14 amino acids. Germline lookup yields CDR1 SGHVS and CDR2 FNYEAQ. The DNA for the CDR3 is TGTGCCAGCAGCCTTGGACTAGCGGGATACGAGCAGTACTTC. Translating gives CASSLGLAGYEQYF.

V and J are TRBV7-9 and TRBJ2-1; TRBD1 matches at 11 bases. The CDR3 loop spans 14 amino acids. V was clipped by 6 bases and J by 9 bases; unmatched bases: 7. CDR1 and CDR2 from the germline V gene are SEHNR and FQNEAQ (reference sequence). The CDR3 coding sequence is TGTGCCAGCAGTTTGGGACAGGGGGAAGGTGAGCAGTTCTTC. Amino acid sequence: CASSLGQGEGEQFF.

The V call is TRBV9, the J call TRBJ2-7; TRBD2 aligns across 10 bases. V trimming: 4 bases; J trimming: 3 bases; junction bases outside the gene matches: 7. The CDR3 has 15 residues. Germline CDR1 and CDR2: SGDLS and YYNGEE. CDR3 DNA: TGTGCCAGCAGCCCCCGCGGACTAGCGGACTACGAGCAGTACTTC. Protein: CASSPRGLADYEQYF.

The rearrangement links TRBV7-9 to TRBJ1-2, with a weak D call TRBD1 (5 bases). CDR3 length: 14 amino acids. CDR1 is SEHNR and CDR2 is FQNEAQ in the germline V gene (reference sequence). V was shortened by 4 bases and J by 1 base, with 10 bases between the two germline ends. The DNA of the CDR3 is TGTGCCAGCAGCTCGTCGGACATTAACTATGGCTACACCTTC. This gives the protein CASSSSDINYGYTF.

The CDR3 spells CASVRERAHNEQFF. The CDR3 nucleotides are TGTGCCAGCGTGAGGGAGCGGGCCCACAATGAGCAGTTCTTC. The rearrangement joins TRBV2 to TRBJ2-1; possible D gene TRBD2, 6 bases. The germline CDR1 and CDR2 sequences are SNHLY and FYNNEI. V gave up 8 bases and J gave up 5 bases, with 16 bases separating them. The CDR3 has 14 amino acids.

This chain joins TRBV7-2 and TRBJ2-2; 8 bases map to TRBD2. With 3 bases clipped from V and 4 bases from J, the junction kept 13 bases outside the gene matches. The CDR3 loop spans 18 amino acids. Germline CDR1 is SGHTA and CDR2 is FQGNSA. Here the CDR3 DNA reads TGTGCCAGCAGCTTGTGGGTTAGCGGGATAGATGTCACCGGGGAGCTGTTTTTT. Translating gives CASSLWVSGIDVTGELFF.